These 20 T cell receptor beta chains were all obtained from the same sample, sequenced in a study of blood T cell repertoires in COVID-19. The protocol was immunoSEQ multiplex PCR, while the TCRdb copy is restricted to in-frame clones and leaves out a portion. The table has 150,000 to 200,000 clones, around 85% seen once. Sequencing input: peripheral blood. These TCRs come from a man aged 55 to 70 with active or convalescent COVID-19.

The V call is TRBV23-1, the J call TRBJ2-1, with D hard to call. TRBV23-1 is reported as an ORF; its role is uncertain. With 10 bases removed from V and 4 bases from J, the gap between germline ends came to 17 bases. The CDR3 is made up of 14 amino acids. The DNA of the CDR3 is TGCGCCATCAGCGCGGTCCCTCGGTACAATGAGCAGTTCTTC. This translates into CAISAVPRYNEQFF.

The chain carries TRBV5-6 and TRBJ2-3; D is perhaps TRBD1 (6 bases). The germline V gene has CDR1 SGHDT and CDR2 YYEEEE. V shed 1 base and J shed 0 bases, with 15 bases lying between them. The CDR3 has 17 residues. CDR3 region: CASSLLWDTHSTDTQYF. The DNA for the CDR3 is TGTGCCAGCAGCTTGTTATGGGACACGCATAGCACAGATACGCAGTATTTT.

The V and J genes are TRBV25-1 and TRBJ1-6; 8 bases align to TRBD1. The CDR3 sequence is 15 residues long. Per the germline V gene, CDR1 is MGHDK and CDR2 is SYGVNS. V shed 4 bases and J 7 bases; nucleotides not matched to a gene: 6. The CDR3 region is CASSGKGQGNSPLHF. The CDR3 DNA is TGTGCCAGCAGTGGCAAAGGACAGGGAAATTCACCCCTCCACTTT.

This rearrangement joins TRBV11-2 to TRBJ2-4; 8 nucleotides agree with TRBD2. Germline V gene data show CDR1 as SGHAT and CDR2 as FQNNGV. Trimming took 1 base from V and 0 from J; bases not matched to a gene: 11. The CDR3 is 19 residues long. The CDR3 sequence: CASSLGRGTSGRAKNIQYF. DNA of the CDR3: TGTGCCAGCAGCTTAGGGAGGGGCACTAGCGGTCGAGCCAAAAACATTCAGTACTTC. Using reference TRBV11-2 and TRBJ2-4 for the parts outside the CDR3, the full variable domain is EAGVAQSPRYKIIEKRQSVAFWCNPISGHATLYWYQQILGQGPKLLIQFQNNGVVDDSQLPKDRFSAERLKGVDSTLKIQPAKLEDSAVYLCASSLGRGTSGRAKNIQYFGAGTRLSVL.

This clone was found a few times. V usage is TRBV2 and J usage is TRBJ1-6, with TRBD1 matching 7 bases. Germline V gene data show CDR1 as SNHLY and CDR2 as FYNNEI. J was trimmed by 6 bases and V by 4 bases; bases with no gene match: 6. There are 15 residues in the CDR3. The CDR3 DNA reads as TGTGCCAGCAGTGCTAGGACAGGCTCTAATTCACCCCTCCACTTT. It is translated as CASSARTGSNSPLHF. The variable domain in full, completed from reference TRBV2 and TRBJ1-6, reads EPEVTQTPSHQVTQMGQEVILRCVPISNHLYFYWYRQILGQKVEFLVSFYNNEISEKSEIFDDQFSVERPDGSNFTLKIRSTKLEDSAMYFCASSARTGSNSPLHFGNGTRLTVT.

The genes are TRBV3-1 (or the pseudogene TRBV3-2) and TRBJ2-7, with 10 bases that match TRBD2. V lost 4 bases, J lost 0 bases, and 3 bases stayed unmatched. The CDR3 length is 15 residues. Germline-derived CDR1 and CDR2 are LGHDT and YNNKEL (reference sequence). Here the CDR3 DNA reads TGTGCCAGCAGCCTTCGGACTAGCGGCTCCTACGAGCAGTACTTC. Its protein is CASSLRTSGSYEQYF.

The chain is built from TRBV18 and TRBJ2-1; the D gene is possibly TRBD2 (5 bases). CDR1 is KGHSH, CDR2 LQKENI, per germline. V was shortened by 8 bases and J by 0 bases, with 14 bases between the two germline ends. The CDR3 consists of 15 residues. In nucleotides, the CDR3 is TGTGCCAGCCCCCCCAGCAGCGGCTCCTACAATGAGCAGTTCTTC. It is translated as CASPPSSGSYNEQFF.

Notes on this clone: Other DNA sequences in this sample translate to the same CDR3. The J gene is TRBJ1-1, the V gene TRBV2; TRBD1 might be the D (6 bases). Trimming removed 7 bases at V and 1 base at J, with 10 bases between. The CDR3 totals 13 residues. Germline V gene data show CDR1 as SNHLY and CDR2 as FYNNEI. The DNA of the CDR3 is TGTGCCAGCAACCGGGACACGAACACTGAAGCTTTCTTT. Encoded protein: CASNRDTNTEAFF.

CDR3 DNA sequence: TGTGCCAGCAGCTCCGGGACAGGGGCCGGCTACACCTTC. This gives the protein CASSSGTGAGYTF. The rearrangement joins TRBV6-5 to TRBJ1-2; TRBD1 matches at 10 bases. Germline CDR1 MNHEY, CDR2 SVGAGI. The CDR3 loop spans 13 amino acids. Trimming removed 6 bases from V and 8 bases from J; junction bases left unmatched: 6.

The chain combines TRBV6-2 or TRBV6-3 with TRBJ1-2, with D unresolved. Trimming took off 0 bases at V and 4 bases at J, with 12 bases between the two ends. CDR1 and CDR2 (germline): MNHEY, SVGEGT. The CDR3 is 15 amino acids. The DNA of the CDR3 is TGTGCCAGCAGTTACTCGATCGCAGGAGGCTATGGCTACACCTTC. Residues: CASSYSIAGGYGYTF.

This clone occurred once. The chain combines TRBV9 with TRBJ1-3; a possible D gene is TRBD1 (5 bases). V gave up 3 bases and J gave up 7 bases, with 20 bases separating them. The CDR3 length is 16 residues. CDR1 is SGDLS, CDR2 YYNGEE, per germline. The CDR3 here is CASSGTRLAGGNTIYF. In DNA form, the CDR3 reads TGTGCCAGCAGCGGCACACGGCTGGCCGGGGGGAACACCATATATTTT.

The CDR3 spells CASSPLEGQGAQGYTF. Here the CDR3 DNA reads TGTGCCAGCAGCCCCCTTGAGGGACAGGGGGCGCAGGGCTACACCTTC. The chain links TRBV7-9 to TRBJ1-2; 12 bases map to TRBD1. V was pared by 5 bases and J by 8 bases, with 12 bases of the junction left unmatched. This CDR3 is 16 amino acids long. The germline gives CDR1 SEHNR, CDR2 FQNEAQ (reference sequence).

The gene calls are TRBV25-1 and TRBJ1-4; D remains ambiguous. The CDR3 is 14 residues long. V shed 4 bases and J shed 0 bases, with 6 bases lying between them. CDR1 and CDR2 from the germline V gene are MGHDK and SYGVNS. CDR3 sequence reads: CASSGAATNEKLFF. The CDR3 DNA reads TGTGCCAGCAGTGGGGCAGCAACTAATGAAAAACTGTTTTTT.

The chain employs TRBV6-5 and TRBJ2-5; 10 bases map to TRBD2. Germline V CDR1 and CDR2: MNHEY, SVGAGI. The CDR3 covers 15 residues. Trimming removed 6 bases from V and 4 bases from J; junction bases left unmatched: 8. CDR3 bases: TGTGCCAGCAGAAGCGGGGGGGCCGGTGGAGAGACCCAGTACTTC. It codes for CASRSGGAGGETQYF.

The chain recombines TRBV28 with TRBJ1-2; D remains unclear. The CDR3 totals 12 residues. The V gene's germline CDR1 is MDHEN and CDR2 SYDVKM. Trimming took 3 bases from V and 4 from J, leaving 6 bases between them. CDR3 sequence (DNA): TGTGCCAGCAGTTTTGCGGGCTATGGCTACACCTTC. Translating gives CASSFAGYGYTF.

This clone came up a few times. This chain joins TRBV19 and TRBJ1-5; 9 bases match TRBD1. The CDR3 has 15 amino acids. Germline V gene data show CDR1 as LNHDA and CDR2 as SQIVND (reference sequence). With 4 bases clipped from V and 6 bases from J, the junction kept 7 bases outside the gene matches. The CDR3 bases are TGTGCCAGTAGTACGACAGGGGGAGGGAGTCAGCCCCAGCATTTT. Encoded protein: CASSTTGGGSQPQHF.

The gene calls are TRBV5-1 and TRBJ2-3; D uncertain. V was pared by 4 bases and J by 0 bases, with 12 bases between. This CDR3 has 15 amino acids. Germline lookup yields CDR1 SGHRS and CDR2 YFSETQ. The CDR3 region is CASSGGDLSTDTQYF. The CDR3 DNA follows: TGCGCCAGCAGCGGCGGTGACCTGAGCACAGATACGCAGTATTTT. The whole variable domain, remainder taken from reference TRBV5-1 and TRBJ2-3, is KAGVTQTPRYLIKTRGQQVTLSCSPISGHRSVSWYQQTPGQGLQFLFEYFSETQRNKGNFPGRFSGRQFSNSRSEMNVSTLELGDSALYLCASSGGDLSTDTQYFGPGTRLTVL.

The DNA for the CDR3 is TGTGCCAGCAGTCCCTACACTGAAGCTTTCTTT. Amino acid sequence: CASSPYTEAFF. The chain joins TRBV12-3 or TRBV12-4 to TRBJ1-1; no definite D call. This CDR3 has 11 residues. Trimming pared 5 bases from V and 3 bases from J, leaving 4 bases between.

The CDR3 loop is CASSKDGQDNQPQHF. Here the CDR3 DNA reads TGTGCCAGCAGCAAAGATGGACAGGACAATCAGCCCCAGCATTTT. The V call is TRBV21-1, the J call TRBJ1-5; the listed D gene, TRBD1, was not tested against the DNA. TRBV21-1 is annotated as a pseudogene. The CDR3 is 15 amino acids.

This clone was recorded only once. The gene calls are TRBV6-1 and TRBJ1-6; 8 bases are a match to TRBD1. Germline lookup yields CDR1 MNHNS and CDR2 SASEGT. The CDR3 spans 14 residues. The junction had 4 bases not matched to a gene; V was cut back by 3 bases and J by 9 bases. This CDR3 reads CASSDGTGPSPLHF. CDR3 DNA: TGTGCCAGCAGTGACGGGACAGGCCCTTCACCCCTCCACTTT.